The 22 T cell receptor beta chains given below trace back to one sample, sequenced in a study of tumor T cells in aggressive B-cell lymphoma. Profiling relied on immunoSEQ multiplex PCR, and the TCRdb table lists in-frame clones only, not all of them. The sample lists about 2,900 clones, about 87% occurring once. The sequencing input was tumor tissue. These receptors all come from an adult with diffuse large B cell lymphoma.

The chain carries TRBV19 and TRBJ1-1; D might be TRBD1 (5 bases). V was clipped by 5 bases and J by 2 bases, with 15 bases between them. Germline CDR1 reads LNHDA; CDR2 reads SQIVND (reference sequence). The CDR3 consists of 15 residues. The CDR3 spells CASSRNSQGNTEAFF. The CDR3 DNA reads TGTGCCAGTAGTCGTAATTCTCAGGGAAACACTGAAGCTTTCTTT. Together with reference TRBV19 and TRBJ1-1, the CDR3 gives the full variable domain: DGGITQSPKYLFRKEGQNVTLSCEQNLNHDAMYWYRQDPGQGLRLIYYSQIVNDFQKGDIAEGYSVSREKKESFPLTVTSAQKNPTAFYLCASSRNSQGNTEAFFGQGTRLTVV.

A word on this clone: A junction boundary mismatches the germline segment, possibly from a read error. Other DNA sequences within the sample encode an identical CDR3. The chain links TRBV5-1 to TRBJ1-6; 7 positions agree with TRBD1. The CDR3 consists of 15 residues. Germline V gives CDR1 SGHRS, CDR2 YFSETQ. CDR3 loop: CASSLRQGNNSPLHF. The DNA for the CDR3 is TGTGCCAGCAGCCTCCGACAGGGCAATAATTCACCCCTCCACTTT.

This sequence joins TRBV10-3 and TRBJ1-1; D is unresolved. Looked up from germline, CDR1 is ENHRY and CDR2 is SYGVKD. This CDR3 is built from 13 residues. The V end lost 4 bases, the J end lost 1 base, and 7 bases lay between the germline ends. The CDR3 sequence: CAISGIRNTEAFF. The CDR3 bases are TGTGCCATCAGTGGCATCAGGAACACTGAAGCTTTCTTT.

The chain recombines TRBV5-4 with TRBJ2-1; 13 positions match TRBD2. V shed 4 bases, J shed 6 bases, and the junction held 4 bases outside the gene matches. The CDR3 runs to 15 residues. CDR1 SGHNT and CDR2 YYREEE come from the germline V gene (reference sequence). CDR3 DNA: TGTGCCAGCAGCCGAGGACTAGCGGGAGCCAATGAGCAGTTCTTC. It translates to CASSRGLAGANEQFF.

This clone was detected once. The gene calls are TRBV11-2 and TRBJ1-4, with TRBD1 as a possible D gene (6 bases). There are 15 residues in the CDR3. V was trimmed by 1 base and J by 4 bases, leaving 10 bases between them. Germline lookup yields CDR1 SGHAT and CDR2 FQNNGV. This CDR3 reads CASSLAGGGNEKLFF. The CDR3 nucleotides are TGTGCCAGCAGCTTAGCGGGGGGCGGTAATGAAAAACTGTTTTTT.

The genes are TRBV27 and TRBJ1-2; tentative D call: TRBD1 (5 bases). V gave up 4 bases and J gave up 5 bases, with 14 bases separating them. This CDR3 has 14 amino acids. Germline V gene sequence: CDR1 MNHEY, CDR2 SMNVEV (reference sequence). The DNA for the CDR3 is TGTGCCAGCAGTTCGTACAGGCTACTTTATGGCTACACCTTC. Its translation: CASSSYRLLYGYTF.

The chain recombines TRBV18 with TRBJ1-5, with D perhaps TRBD1 (6 bases). The germline V gene has CDR1 KGHSH and CDR2 LQKENI. Deletions cut 4 bases from V and 0 bases from J, with 7 bases between. The CDR3 has 14 amino acids. CDR3 DNA: TGTGCCAGCTCACGACAGGTTAGCAATCAGCCCCAGCATTTT. Amino acids: CASSRQVSNQPQHF. The whole variable domain, filled in from reference TRBV18 and TRBJ1-5, reads NAGVMQNPRHLVRRRGQEARLRCSPMKGHSHVYWYRQLPEEGLKFMVYLQKENIIDESGMPKERFSAEFPKEGPSILRIQQVVRGDSAAYFCASSRQVSNQPQHFGDGTRLSIL.

The CDR3 coding sequence is TGCGCCAGCAGGGGGCCTCGGGAAGCTTTCTTT. It is translated as CASRGPREAFF. This sequence joins TRBV5-1 and TRBJ1-1, with D tentatively TRBD1 (5 bases). Germline V gives CDR1 SGHRS, CDR2 YFSETQ. Trimming removed 5 bases from V and 8 bases from J, with 10 bases in between. This CDR3 region has 11 residues.

This clone was seen once. This chain uses TRBV9 with TRBJ2-1, with D possibly TRBD2 on 6 matching bases. Per germline, CDR1 SGDLS and CDR2 YYNGEE. The CDR3 spans 15 residues. Deletions cut 3 bases from V and 9 bases from J, with 19 bases between. The CDR3 protein is CASSAGGAGTIEQFF. CDR3 coding DNA: TGTGCCAGCAGCGCCGGAGGGGCAGGCACAATTGAGCAGTTCTTC.

The chain has TRBV9 and TRBJ1-2; tentatively, D is TRBD1 (5 bases). The CDR3 runs 16 residues. V was trimmed by 4 bases and J by 2 bases, leaving 18 bases between them. Germline assignment: CDR1 SGDLS and CDR2 YYNGEE. The CDR3, as DNA: TGTGCCAGCAGCAACCAAAGGGAGGGGAGGAACTATGGCTACACCTTC. It is translated as CASSNQREGRNYGYTF.

The rearrangement uses TRBV6-5 and TRBJ1-4; D unclear. CDR3 size: 14 residues. Trimming removed 5 bases from V and 5 bases from J, with 12 bases in between. The germline CDR1 and CDR2 sequences are MNHEY and SVGAGI. This chain's CDR3 is CASSPSWPNEKLFF. The CDR3 DNA is TGTGCCAGCAGTCCTAGTTGGCCGAATGAAAAACTGTTTTTT.

V gene TRBV5-1 combines with J gene TRBJ2-5, with TRBD2 as a possible D gene (7 bases). The CDR3 is made up of 14 amino acids. CDR1 is SGHRS and CDR2 is YFSETQ in the germline V gene. Trimming pared 0 bases from V and 4 bases from J, leaving 10 bases between. The CDR3 coding sequence is TGCGCCAGCAGCTTGGGGGGGGGCGGAGAGACCCAGTACTTC. Its protein product is CASSLGGGGETQYF.

This chain connects TRBV5-1 to TRBJ2-2, with D possibly matching TRBD2 (5 bases). Germline V gene lookup returns CDR1 SGHRS and CDR2 YFSETQ. CDR3 length: 16 residues. The ends were cut back, 1 base at V and 4 bases at J, with 14 bases in the middle. The CDR3 DNA follows: TGCGCCAGCAGCTTGTTGCCGGGGTCGGGCACCGGGGAGCTGTTTTTT. Its protein product is CASSLLPGSGTGELFF. Based on the CDR3 plus reference TRBV5-1 and TRBJ2-2, the full variable domain is KAGVTQTPRYLIKTRGQQVTLSCSPISGHRSVSWYQQTPGQGLQFLFEYFSETQRNKGNFPGRFSGRQFSNSRSEMNVSTLELGDSALYLCASSLLPGSGTGELFFGEGSRLTVL.

V gene TRBV9 combines with J gene TRBJ2-7; D unresolved. This CDR3 is built from 14 residues. Trimming left V 2 bases short and J 3 bases short, with 12 bases between. Germline CDR1 reads SGDLS; CDR2 reads YYNGEE. CDR3 sequence: CASSVGSISYEQYF. DNA for the CDR3: TGTGCCAGCAGCGTCGGTAGCATAAGCTACGAGCAGTACTTC. Full variable domain (outside the CDR3, taken from reference TRBV9 and TRBJ2-7): DSGVTQTPKHLITATGQRVTLRCSPRSGDLSVYWYQQSLDQGLQFLIQYYNGEERAKGNILERFSAQQFPDLHSELNLSSLELGDSALYFCASSVGSISYEQYFGPGTRLTVT.

In this sample, this clone turned up once. The rearrangement joins TRBV7-3 to TRBJ2-3; the D is unclear. Germline CDR1 and CDR2: SGHTA and FQGTGA. The V gene lost 2 bases and the J gene lost 8 bases, with 8 bases spanning the gap. The CDR3 runs 12 residues. This chain's CDR3 is CASSLEAGTQYF. The DNA of the CDR3 is TGTGCCAGCAGCTTAGAGGCCGGTACGCAGTATTTT.

This sequence joins TRBV9 and TRBJ1-2; TRBD1 matches at 10 bases. CDR3 length: 16 residues. CDR1 is SGDLS and CDR2 is YYNGEE in the germline V gene. Trimming removed 4 bases from V and 2 bases from J; junction bases left unmatched: 8. The CDR3 coding sequence is TGTGCCAGCAGCTCCTCCGGGACAGGGGTGAACTATGGCTACACCTTC. Its translation: CASSSSGTGVNYGYTF.

This chain connects TRBV19 to TRBJ2-2, with a tentative D call TRBD1 (5 bases). Trimming removed 1 base at V and 3 bases at J, with 9 bases between. Germline V gene data show CDR1 as LNHDA and CDR2 as SQIVND (reference sequence). This CDR3 is built from 15 residues. The CDR3 region has the DNA TGTGCCAGTAGTATAGGGGGCCCTCACACCGGGGAGCTGTTTTTT. Its protein is CASSIGGPHTGELFF.

The genes are TRBV18 and TRBJ1-1; no reliable D call. The length of the CDR3 is 13 residues. CDR1 is KGHSH, CDR2 LQKENI, per germline. Trimming pared 5 bases from V and 1 base from J, leaving 8 bases between. Here the CDR3 reads CASSFQQNTEAFF. In DNA, the CDR3 is TGTGCCAGCTCATTCCAACAGAACACTGAAGCTTTCTTT.

This chain uses TRBV14 with TRBJ2-7, with D hard to call. V was clipped by 5 bases and J by 3 bases, with 11 bases between them. Germline-derived CDR1 and CDR2 are SGHDN and FVKESK. CDR3 length: 13 amino acids. CDR3 in DNA: TGTGCCAGCAGCGTCGACCAGGACTACGAGCAGTACTTC. Residues: CASSVDQDYEQYF.

The chain uses TRBV5-1 and TRBJ2-5, with a weak D call TRBD1 (6 bases). This CDR3 comprises 14 residues. Germline V gene lookup returns CDR1 SGHRS and CDR2 YFSETQ. The V and J ends lost 7 bases and 0 bases respectively, with 13 bases between them. CDR3 sequence reads: CASGAGANQETQYF. The CDR3 DNA reads TGCGCCAGCGGAGCAGGGGCCAACCAAGAGACCCAGTACTTC. The full variable domain, rest sourced from reference TRBV5-1 and TRBJ2-5, is KAGVTQTPRYLIKTRGQQVTLSCSPISGHRSVSWYQQTPGQGLQFLFEYFSETQRNKGNFPGRFSGRQFSNSRSEMNVSTLELGDSALYLCASGAGANQETQYFGPGTRLLVL.

The chain links TRBV15 to TRBJ1-5; 7 nucleotides line up with TRBD1. This CDR3 is built from 16 residues. The germline gives CDR1 LNHNV, CDR2 YYDKDF (reference sequence). Unmatched junction bases numbered 5, after V lost 3 bases and J lost 0 bases. DNA for the CDR3: TGTGCCACCAGCAGGGGGACAGATCATAGCAATCAGCCCCAGCATTTT. Amino acids: CATSRGTDHSNQPQHF.

CDR3 residues: CASSIAYLTSGGAVWAYNEQFF. The CDR3 DNA follows: TGTGCCAGTAGTATAGCATACCTGACTAGCGGGGGGGCAGTTTGGGCCTACAATGAGCAGTTCTTC. The V call is TRBV19, the J call TRBJ2-1; 14 bases align to TRBD2. J was trimmed by 2 bases and V by 1 base; bases with no gene match: 16. In germline, CDR1 is LNHDA, CDR2 SQIVND (reference sequence). The CDR3 loop spans 22 amino acids.